This T cell receptor (beta chain) is from a study of T cells expressing NK-cell markers (dated by TCRdb to the early 2020s). As for the study more broadly: TCR beta-chain repertoires were profiled in sorted CD3+CD56+NKG2C+, CD3+CD56+NKG2C- and CD3+CD56-NKG2C+ T-cell subsets from several donors. Among the eight sequenced donors, only one was HCMV-seronegative, while the other seven were HCMV-seropositive. Randomly selected healthy volunteers, three men and five women, were used as the eight sequenced donors. The libraries were sequenced on Illumina HiSeq 2000/2500, MiSeq or NextSeq, producing 2 x 150 bp reads.

Paper-wide results and their limitations: Those dominant clonotypes were again the most abundant among CD3+CD56-NKG2C+ cells in a few donors, at about 25-60.1%. In six donors, the dominant CD3+CD56+NKG2C+ clonotypes were found to rank among the top 10 CD8+ clonotypes and to make up about 1.0-7.5% of CD8+ T cells. Whether the expanded NKG2C-expressing T cell clones were specific for HCMV antigens remained unclear.

From the germline V gene, CDR1 is SGHRS and CDR2 is YFSETQ. Taken from cysteine to phenylalanine, the CDR3 has 14 residues. Only the protein is on record. Notes on this clonotype: Its target antigen remains unknown.

The reads were generated on an Illumina HiSeq 2000. The TCR beta cDNA libraries were made using 5'RACE template switching, a step that added both a universal primer site and unique molecular identifiers. Priming for cDNA synthesis came from the TCR beta constant segment, and two successive PCR amplification steps followed. The authors processed their data as follows. MIGEC handled demultiplexing of the reads and grouping by UMI, while MiTCR was used to assemble and quantify clonotypes. Only TCR cDNA sequences supported by at least two reads were kept to exclude erroneous sequences. Downstream repertoire analysis used the tcR package, and clonotypes were matched across fractions by CDR3 nucleotide sequence plus V segment. VDJmatch was used to annotate antigen specificity against VDJdb, with one amino acid substitution in CDR3 allowed. The reads were reprocessed in TCRdb, with one entry per CDR3 protein sequence and no accompanying DNA. TCRdb, rather than the study authors, made the V and J calls. The table kept for this sample lists just under 150,000 distinct CDR3 sequences. Together, the top ten hold less than 15% of the sample.

A commercial ELISA kit detecting HCMV-specific IgG in serum was used to determine HCMV serostatus. Peripheral blood mononuclear cells were isolated from blood by Ficoll density gradient centrifugation. The sequence is built from TRBV5-1 and TRBJ2-1; TCRdb's D gene call, TRBD2, goes unchecked for lack of DNA. Sequencing was done on a sample of blood T cells: a sorted CD56 or NKG2C T cell subset, CD4+ or CD8+ T cells, or bulk PBMC T cells (not recorded which). This receptor was taken from a young man in good health. Donor details come from another sample of the same person, matched by shared clones. The CDR3 amino acid sequence is: CASSLTSGNNEQFF.